This T cell receptor (beta chain) came from a study of T cells in Graves' hyperthyroidism and ophthalmopathy. RNA transcripts served as the template for amplifying TCR beta CDR3 regions. HTBI primers were used for first-round RT-PCR of the TCR CDR3. TCRdb redid the calling of the multiplex PCR reads with MiXCR, one entry per CDR3 protein. The sample includes a few hundred thousand distinct CDR3 sequences, roughly 25% of them seen just once. V lost 0 bases and J lost 5, with 9 bases in between. The germline CDR1 and CDR2 sequences are SGDLS and YYNGEE. The CDR3 consists of 14 residues. The chain couples TRBV9 to TRBJ2-1; TRBD1 is a possible D gene (6 bases). The receptor was derived from a man aged 45-65 years with Graves' hyperthyroidism. Material for sequencing was blood. CDR3 sequence (DNA): TGTGCCAGCAGCGTAGATCCAGGGGACAATGAGCAGTTCTTC. It is translated as CASSVDPGDNEQFF.